This T cell receptor beta chain was obtained from a study of OX40 agonist ivuxolimab in advanced cancers. The overall study: Prior anti-PD-1, anti-PD-L1 or anti-CTLA-4 therapy was allowed; 40% to 50% had some. Study-level results: The average count of expanded clones was higher among CD8+ T cells than among CD4+. The investigators did not determine what antigen specificity the expanded peripheral T cells had.

This CDR3 comprises 14 residues. The germline V gene encodes CDR1 KGHSH and CDR2 LQKENI. V lost 6 bases to trimming and J lost 4 bases; unmatched junction nucleotides: 7. Assay: immunoSEQ multiplex PCR; the TCRdb copy retains only in-frame clones and omits some. Among approximately 60,000 clones listed, over 60% were seen once. For this clone: Its antigen is undetermined.

Sequenced here: CD4+ or CD8+ T cells sorted from blood, sampled in a trial of the OX40 agonist ivuxolimab. This receptor was obtained from an adult with an advanced solid tumor such as melanoma, head and neck, liver or kidney cancer. The V call is TRBV18, the J call TRBJ1-1; 8 bases map to TRBD1. The CDR3 DNA is TGTGCCAGCTCCCTGGACAGGGAGGGCACTGAAGCTTTCTTT. Encoded protein: CASSLDREGTEAFF. The whole variable domain, remainder taken from reference TRBV18 and TRBJ1-1, is NAGVMQNPRHLVRRRGQEARLRCSPMKGHSHVYWYRQLPEEGLKFMVYLQKENIIDESGMPKERFSAEFPKEGPSILRIQQVVRGDSAAYFCASSLDREGTEAFFGQGTRLTVV.